This T cell receptor beta chain was observed in a study of blood T cell repertoires in COVID-19. Study overall: Acute and convalescent COVID-19 specimens originated in the United States, Italy and Spain.

This clone was observed a few times. Authors' processing steps: Amplified reference gene primers provided the basis for estimating nucleated cell counts. Here immunoSEQ multiplex PCR was the method, and the copy in TCRdb shows in-frame clones only, minus some. V, J and clone size derive from that table, while D and trimming were established from the DNA sequence. Of over 45,000 clones listed, around four fifths are singletons. The CDR3 spans 15 residues. J gave up 7 bases and V 4 bases, and 10 bases lay outside the gene matches. The germline gives CDR1 LGHDT, CDR2 YNNKEL (reference sequence). This chain connects TRBV3-1 (or the pseudogene TRBV3-2) to TRBJ2-7, with 10 positions matching TRBD2. This receptor was obtained from a woman aged 60-75 years with acute or convalescent COVID-19. Material for sequencing was peripheral blood. The CDR3 region is CASSRSSGGAGEQYF. The CDR3 DNA follows: TGTGCCAGCAGCCGCTCTAGCGGGGGAGCGGGAGAGCAGTACTTC.